One sample yielded the 8 T cell receptor beta chains listed below, sequenced in a study of neoadjuvant anti-PD-1 for oral cavity cancer. TCRdb keeps only in-frame clones here, not all; method: immunoSEQ multiplex PCR. The sample has around 67,000 clones, about nine tenths seen once. Regarding time point: after neoadjuvant nivolumab, at surgical resection. The sequenced sample was PBMCs, obtained after nivolumab (anti-PD-1) treatment. The receptors come from a person between 40 and 80 years old with oral cavity squamous cell carcinoma.

The rearrangement joins TRBV9 to TRBJ2-3; D is perhaps TRBD1 or TRBD2 (5 bases each). Germline V gene lookup returns CDR1 SGDLS and CDR2 YYNGEE. This CDR3 spans 16 amino acids. V dropped 2 bases and J dropped 0 bases, with 13 bases sitting between them. The CDR3 bases are TGTGCCAGCAGCGTGTCAGGGAGTCTAAGCACAGATACGCAGTATTTT. This gives the protein CASSVSGSLSTDTQYF.

The chain combines TRBV7-9 with TRBJ2-5; perhaps D is TRBD1 or TRBD2 (5 bases each). V was clipped by 5 bases and J by 2 bases, with 12 bases between them. The V gene's germline CDR1 is SEHNR and CDR2 FQNEAQ (reference sequence). The CDR3 extends over 14 amino acids. CDR3 protein: CASSPRDGQETQYF. In nucleotides, the CDR3 is TGTGCCAGCAGCCCCCGGGACGGACAAGAGACCCAGTACTTC. The full variable domain, its missing parts supplied by reference TRBV7-9 and TRBJ2-5, is DTGVSQNPRHKITKRGQNVTFRCDPISEHNRLYWYRQTLGQGPEFLTYFQNEAQLEKSRLLSDRFSAERPKGSFSTLEIQRTEQGDSAMYLCASSPRDGQETQYFGPGTRLLVL.

This clone was observed a few times. The CDR3 DNA is TGTGCCTGGAGGGGCTTTCGGAATAGGAATGAAAAACTGTTTTTT. Translation: CAWRGFRNRNEKLFF. V usage is TRBV30 and J usage is TRBJ1-4; D is ambiguous. V was trimmed by 3 bases and J by 5 bases, leaving 16 bases between them. The CDR3 is 15 residues long. Germline CDR1 GTSNPN, CDR2 SVGIG (reference sequence).

The chain uses TRBV27 and TRBJ1-2; D gene ambiguous. Trimming left V 5 bases short and J 5 bases short, with 15 bases between. In germline, CDR1 is MNHEY, CDR2 SMNVEV (reference sequence). This CDR3 is built from 14 residues. CDR3 residues: CASSQTDGMYGYTF. For the CDR3, the DNA is TGTGCCAGCAGTCAGACCGACGGAATGTATGGCTACACCTTC.

The V call is TRBV2, the J call TRBJ2-5, with TRBD2 identical over 13 bases. Germline V gives CDR1 SNHLY, CDR2 FYNNEI. V lost 10 bases to trimming and J lost 5 bases; unmatched junction nucleotides: 7. The CDR3 runs to 14 residues. CDR3 sequence reads: CATKGLAGRETQYF. DNA of the CDR3: TGTGCCACCAAGGGACTAGCGGGGCGCGAGACCCAGTACTTC.

The V and J genes are TRBV4-1 and TRBJ1-3; no firm D call. There are 17 residues in the CDR3. V was shortened by 1 base and J by 2 bases, with 15 bases between the two germline ends. Germline CDR1 MGHRA, CDR2 YSYEKL. CDR3 bases: TGCGCCAGCAGCCAAGTCCCCGGATTCCGGACTGGAAACACCATATATTTT. It yields the protein CASSQVPGFRTGNTIYF.

DNA for the CDR3: TGTGCCAGTAGTTTAAACCCGGGACAGGGGTACGAGCAGTACTTC. Protein product: CASSLNPGQGYEQYF. The J gene is TRBJ2-7, the V gene TRBV19; TRBD1 matches 10 bases. J was trimmed by 4 bases and V by 5 bases; bases with no gene match: 8. The CDR3 runs to 15 residues. Germline V gene sequence: CDR1 LNHDA, CDR2 SQIVND (reference sequence).

CDR3 coding DNA: TGTGCCAGCAGATTTTTCGACAGGAGAAATTCACCCCTCCACTTT. Its translation is CASRFFDRRNSPLHF. The chain joins TRBV6-5 to TRBJ1-6; D might be TRBD1 (6 bases). The CDR3 length is 15 residues. V lost 6 bases and J 7 bases, leaving 16 bases between the germline ends. From germline, CDR1 is MNHEY and CDR2 SVGAGI.